These 14 T cell receptor beta chains were all obtained from the same sample, sequenced in a study of blood T cells in healthy people across ages. Then a second PCR, running about 6 to 11 cycles, was carried out with a sample-barcoded 5' primer and a J-beta primer mix. MiXCR, applied by TCRdb to the 5' RACE reads, yields one record per CDR3 protein. This table has roughly 680,000 distinct CDR3 sequences, roughly 50% appearing once. The sample consisted of blood. Receptors were obtained from a woman in her sixties or seventies in good health.

In its sample, this clonotype was seen many times. The J gene is TRBJ2-6, the V gene TRBV7-2; D not resolved. Per the germline V gene, CDR1 is SGHTA and CDR2 is FQGNSA. V lost 1 base and J lost 4, with 8 bases in between. This CDR3 region has 15 residues. In nucleotides, the CDR3 is TGTGCCAGCAGCTTAGGGGCAGTGGGGGCCAACGTCCTGACTTTC. It specifies CASSLGAVGANVLTF.

V usage is TRBV5-1 and J usage is TRBJ2-1; 8 bases are a match to TRBD2. Trimming at V came to 4 bases and at J to 4 bases, leaving 10 bases not matched to a gene. This CDR3 spans 16 amino acids. CDR1 and CDR2 from the germline V gene are SGHRS and YFSETQ. The CDR3 region is CASSAIAGPVYNEQFF. Written as DNA, the CDR3 is TGCGCCAGCAGCGCTATAGCGGGGCCCGTTTACAATGAGCAGTTCTTC.

V and J are TRBV7-3 and TRBJ1-2; no clear D gene. Germline CDR1 reads SGHTA; CDR2 reads FQGTGA. V shed 2 bases and J shed 8 bases, with 12 bases lying between them. This CDR3 is 13 amino acids long. The CDR3 here is CASSLVRGRGYTF. As DNA, the CDR3 is TGTGCCAGCAGCTTAGTGCGCGGACGAGGCTACACCTTC.

V gene TRBV27 combines with J gene TRBJ2-5, with unresolved D. The length of the CDR3 is 13 residues. Germline V gives CDR1 MNHEY, CDR2 SMNVEV (reference sequence). V was trimmed by 3 bases and J by 7 bases, leaving 12 bases between them. CDR3 bases: TGTGCCAGCAGTTTTGGGGATATGGGGACCCAGTACTTC. This codes for CASSFGDMGTQYF.

This clonotype was seen a handful of times. The rearrangement joins TRBV12-3 or TRBV12-4 to TRBJ1-2; 9 bases are shared with TRBD1. The trim removed 5 bases at V and 8 bases at J, leaving 9 bases unmatched. The CDR3 runs 14 residues. The CDR3 nucleotides read TGTGCCAGCAGTCCCACACAGGGGGCACAGGGCTACACCTTC. This encodes CASSPTQGAQGYTF.

The V and J genes are TRBV5-1 and TRBJ2-6; D is ambiguous. The CDR3 is 14 residues long. Per germline, CDR1 SGHRS and CDR2 YFSETQ. V was pared by 5 bases and J by 4 bases, with 10 bases between. The CDR3 reads CASREVGGANVLTF. CDR3 sequence (DNA): TGCGCCAGCAGAGAGGTTGGGGGGGCCAACGTCCTGACTTTC.

The chain is built from TRBV20-1 and TRBJ2-4; D remains unclear. With the DNA end fitting TRBJ2-7 better, the J assignment may be wrong. From germline, CDR1 is DFQATT and CDR2 SNEGSKA (reference sequence). The CDR3 runs 14 residues. The CDR3 reads CSATRPNFSYEQYF. CDR3 in DNA: TGCAGTGCTACAAGACCGAACTTCTCCTACGAGCAGTACTTC.

The chain recombines TRBV18 with TRBJ1-2; no clear D gene. The germline CDR1 and CDR2 sequences are KGHSH and LQKENI. With 2 bases removed from V and 0 bases from J, the gap between germline ends came to 10 bases. The CDR3 loop spans 15 amino acids. CDR3 bases: TGTGCCAGCTCACCAGGCGAGCTTCCTAACTATGGCTACACCTTC. Its protein is CASSPGELPNYGYTF.

The CDR3 here is CASSYVSGRPAPYEQYF. The DNA for the CDR3 is TGTGCCAGCAGTTACGTTAGCGGGAGACCGGCCCCCTACGAGCAGTACTTC. The chain uses TRBV6-2 or TRBV6-3 and TRBJ2-7, with 9 positions matching TRBD2. The V segment lost 2 bases and the J segment 2 bases; nucleotides outside the gene matches: 10. Germline V gene lookup returns CDR1 MNHEY and CDR2 SVGEGT. The CDR3 is 17 residues long.

The CDR3 spells CASSPPGGSKYSYEQYF. CDR3 DNA sequence: TGTGCCAGCTCACCACCGGGCGGCAGCAAATACTCCTACGAGCAGTACTTC. The chain is built from TRBV18 and TRBJ2-7; D gene unclear. Trimming took 0 bases from V and 0 from J, leaving 15 bases between them. Germline lookup yields CDR1 KGHSH and CDR2 LQKENI. This CDR3 region has 17 residues.

Turning to this clonotype: A much larger clone differs from this one at a single base, so this may be a read error. The chain recombines TRBV7-2 with TRBJ2-3; a weak D match, TRBD2 (5 bases). From germline, CDR1 is SGHTA and CDR2 FQGNSA. V was clipped by 0 bases and J by 4 bases, with 8 bases between them. The CDR3 loop spans 14 amino acids. DNA of the CDR3: TGTGCCAGCAGCTTAGCGGTTAGCGCAGATACGCAGTATTTT. Protein sequence: CASSLAVSADTQYF.

J is TRBJ2-7 and V is TRBV2; no clear D. The ends were cut back, 10 bases at V and 0 bases at J, with 16 bases in the middle. The CDR3 sequence is 14 residues long. Germline CDR1 is SNHLY and CDR2 is FYNNEI. CDR3 in amino acids: CATLPGGASYEQYF. CDR3 DNA: TGTGCCACCCTCCCTGGTGGCGCCTCCTACGAGCAGTACTTC.

This clonotype came up a few times. The rearrangement links TRBV12-3 or TRBV12-4 to TRBJ2-7, with D maybe TRBD1 (6 bases). The CDR3 loop spans 15 amino acids. V shed 2 bases and J shed 3 bases, with 14 bases lying between them. The CDR3 region is CASSLRYRADYEQYF. CDR3 DNA sequence: TGTGCCAGCAGTTTAAGGTACAGGGCGGACTACGAGCAGTACTTC.

V usage is TRBV7-8 and J usage is TRBJ2-1; 11 bases fit TRBD2. CDR1 and CDR2 from the germline V gene are SGHVS and FQNEAQ. CDR3 size: 16 residues. The V gene end was trimmed by 5 bases and the J gene end by 8 bases; junction bases not matched to a gene: 11. The CDR3: CASSLRLSGRADEQFF. The CDR3 nucleotides are TGTGCCAGCAGCCTGCGACTTAGCGGGAGGGCCGATGAGCAGTTCTTC.